The 27 T cell receptor beta chains below all came from one sample that was sequenced in a study of blood T cells in healthy people across ages. Using a J-beta primer mix together with a sample-barcoded 5' primer, a second PCR was run for roughly 6 to 12 cycles. TCRdb called the 5' RACE reads again in MiXCR, with one record for every CDR3 protein. This table has about 830,000 distinct CDR3 sequences, 55% to 70% appearing once. Sequenced material: blood. These receptors were obtained from a young man in good health.

The sample holds many counts of this clonotype. This rearrangement joins TRBV20-1 to TRBJ2-1, with 9 bases fitting TRBD1. The germline V gene has CDR1 DFQATT and CDR2 SNEGSKA (reference sequence). The CDR3 covers 17 residues. J was trimmed by 5 bases and V by 6 bases; bases with no gene match: 17. DNA of the CDR3: TGCAGTGCCGTAACGCCGTTCGGGACAGGGAATGACAATGAGCAGTTCTTC. It is translated as CSAVTPFGTGNDNEQFF.

This clonotype was seen only a few times. The V and J genes are TRBV10-3 and TRBJ1-2; D uncertain. V lost 2 bases to trimming and J lost 4 bases, with 17 bases between them. Germline values: CDR1 ENHRY, CDR2 SYGVKD. CDR3 length equals 16 residues. This chain's CDR3 is CAISENLESVLYGYTF. CDR3 coding DNA: TGTGCCATCAGTGAGAACCTAGAGAGTGTCCTCTATGGCTACACCTTC.

The chain has TRBV13 and TRBJ2-3; D is ambiguous. The CDR3 totals 15 residues. Germline values: CDR1 PRHDT, CDR2 FYEKMQ (reference sequence). V gave up 6 bases and J gave up 2 bases, with 15 bases separating them. The CDR3 spells CASSSVRHNTDTQYF. For the CDR3, the DNA is TGTGCCAGCAGTTCAGTACGACACAACACAGATACGCAGTATTTT.

V gene TRBV7-2 combines with J gene TRBJ2-7, with 7 bases fitting TRBD2. The CDR3 sequence is 14 residues long. After removal of 5 bases from V and 4 bases from J, the junction contained 8 bases not matched to a gene. Looked up from germline, CDR1 is SGHTA and CDR2 is FQGNSA. The CDR3 loop reads CASSRTSDRYEQYF. The CDR3 bases are TGTGCCAGCAGCAGAACTAGCGATAGGTACGAGCAGTACTTC.

The rearrangement uses TRBV10-3 and TRBJ2-7; D assignment may be TRBD1 or TRBD2 (5 bases each). The CDR3 has 12 residues. V was trimmed by 0 bases and J by 11 bases, leaving 11 bases between them. The germline gives CDR1 ENHRY, CDR2 SYGVKD. The CDR3 protein is CAISESWGSKYF. CDR3 bases: TGTGCCATCAGTGAGTCATGGGGGTCGAAGTACTTC.

This clonotype was observed a handful of times. V usage is TRBV7-2 and J usage is TRBJ2-5; unclear D gene. The CDR3 has 13 residues. Germline lookup yields CDR1 SGHTA and CDR2 FQGNSA. V lost 1 base to trimming and J lost 4 bases, with 7 bases between them. Here the CDR3 reads CASSLVTGETQYF. The CDR3 bases are TGTGCCAGCAGCTTAGTGACGGGAGAGACCCAGTACTTC. Filled out from reference TRBV7-2 and TRBJ2-5, the complete variable domain reads GAGVSQSPSNKVTEKGKDVELRCDPISGHTALYWYRQSLGQGLEFLIYFQGNSAPDKSGLPSDRFSAERTGGSVSTLTIQRTQQEDSAVYLCASSLVTGETQYFGPGTRLLVL.

This chain joins TRBV20-1 and TRBJ1-3; D is unresolved. CDR1 and CDR2 from the germline V gene are DFQATT and SNEGSKA (reference sequence). There are 15 residues in the CDR3. Trimming removed 3 bases from V and 0 bases from J, with 12 bases in between. The CDR3 is CSARPFPISGNTIYF. The CDR3, as DNA: TGCAGTGCTAGGCCATTCCCGATCTCTGGAAACACCATATATTTT.

The J gene is TRBJ2-1, the V gene TRBV20-1; D ambiguous. This CDR3 has 13 residues. Germline assignment: CDR1 DFQATT and CDR2 SNEGSKA (reference sequence). Trimming removed 6 bases from V and 10 bases from J, with 19 bases in between. CDR3 coding DNA: TGCAGTGCCAAGGGCAGCCTGGGTTGGGAGCAGTTCTTC. Its protein is CSAKGSLGWEQFF.

A few counts support this clonotype. The J gene is TRBJ2-5, the V gene TRBV20-1; 11 bases line up with TRBD2. Germline CDR1 is DFQATT and CDR2 is SNEGSKA (reference sequence). The CDR3 contains 15 residues. V shed 4 bases, J shed 5 bases, and the junction held 9 bases outside the gene matches. In nucleotides, the CDR3 is TGCAGTGCTACGGGGACTAGCGGAACGAGGGAGACCCAGTACTTC. Translating gives CSATGTSGTRETQYF.

This rearrangement joins TRBV18 to TRBJ2-3; 11 bases are shared with TRBD2. The CDR3 has 17 amino acids. J gave up 5 bases and V 3 bases, and 10 bases lay outside the gene matches. Germline V lookup: CDR1 KGHSH, CDR2 LQKENI. The CDR3 region is CASSPVMTSGNGDTQYF. The CDR3 bases are TGTGCCAGCTCACCGGTTATGACTAGCGGGAACGGAGATACGCAGTATTTT.

The DNA for the CDR3 is TGCAGTGCAAGACAGGGAGATGGCACAGATACGCAGTATTTT. Translating gives CSARQGDGTDTQYF. This rearrangement joins TRBV20-1 to TRBJ2-3, with 7 bases fitting TRBD1. Germline CDR1 and CDR2: DFQATT and SNEGSKA (reference sequence). The CDR3 sequence is 14 residues long. V gave up 6 bases and J gave up 1 base; unmatched junction bases: 7.

This clonotype was counted a few times. This chain uses TRBV19 with TRBJ1-1, with 7 bases fitting TRBD1. The CDR3 runs 13 residues. CDR1 and CDR2 from the germline V gene are LNHDA and SQIVND (reference sequence). J lost 0 bases, V lost 6 bases, and 1 base had no gene match. In DNA, the CDR3 is TGTGCCAGTAGGGGACAGATGAACACTGAAGCTTTCTTT. Its translation is CASRGQMNTEAFF.

This clonotype was recorded at least ten times. The chain links TRBV7-8 to TRBJ2-1; 12 bases match TRBD2. CDR1 SGHVS and CDR2 FQNEAQ come from the germline V gene. J was trimmed by 5 bases and V by 8 bases; bases with no gene match: 4. The CDR3 contains 14 residues. The CDR3 reads CASLGLAGHNEQFF. For the CDR3, the DNA is TGTGCCAGCCTCGGACTAGCGGGACACAATGAGCAGTTCTTC.

This chain links TRBV27 with TRBJ2-3, with TRBD1 matching 8 bases. This CDR3 has 14 residues. Germline V CDR1 and CDR2: MNHEY, SMNVEV (reference sequence). The V gene end was trimmed by 5 bases and the J gene end by 4 bases; junction bases not matched to a gene: 5. This chain's CDR3 is CASSVVDRADTQYF. CDR3 coding DNA: TGTGCCAGCAGTGTGGTGGACAGGGCAGATACGCAGTATTTT.

The chain joins TRBV7-9 to TRBJ1-2; D not resolved. The CDR3 totals 13 residues. Germline CDR1 is SEHNR and CDR2 is FQNEAQ (reference sequence). Trimming took off 0 bases at V and 3 bases at J, with 5 bases between the two ends. The CDR3 reads CASSLAEDYGYTF. CDR3 nucleotides: TGTGCCAGCAGCTTAGCAGAAGACTATGGCTACACCTTC.

This sequence joins TRBV6-2 or TRBV6-3 and TRBJ2-1; 10 nucleotides align to TRBD2. Germline CDR1 is MNHEY and CDR2 is SVGEGT. The ends lost 7 bases at V and 8 bases at J; junction bases unmatched: 2. The CDR3 is 12 residues long. DNA of the CDR3: TGTGCCAGCACTGGGACTAGCGATGAGCAGTTCTTC. Its translation: CASTGTSDEQFF.

The chain links TRBV15 to TRBJ2-1; unclear D gene. The CDR3 is 12 residues long. The germline CDR1 and CDR2 sequences are LNHNV and YYDKDF (reference sequence). Trimming stripped 0 bases from V and 6 bases from J, with 3 bases between. CDR3 sequence: CATSRDINEQFF. The CDR3 nucleotides are TGTGCCACCAGCAGAGATATCAATGAGCAGTTCTTC.

The genes are TRBV4-3 and TRBJ1-5; D is ambiguous. The V end lost 0 bases, the J end lost 5 bases, and 11 bases lay between the germline ends. This CDR3 region has 15 residues. Germline assignment: CDR1 LGHNA and CDR2 YSLEER. CDR3 DNA: TGCGCCAGCAGCCAAGAAAGAAGGGTGGATCAGCCCCAGCATTTT. Amino acids: CASSQERRVDQPQHF.

The J gene is TRBJ2-3, the V gene TRBV6-5; TRBD2 might be the D (7 bases). Germline V CDR1 and CDR2: MNHEY, SVGAGI. This CDR3 is built from 14 residues. Trimming took 4 bases from V and 6 from J, leaving 14 bases between them. DNA of the CDR3: TGTGCCAGCAGTTCTTTCGGGGGGCAGGATACGCAGTATTTT. Encoded protein: CASSSFGGQDTQYF.

This chain connects TRBV7-2 to TRBJ1-4; 9 bases agree with TRBD1. Germline values: CDR1 SGHTA, CDR2 FQGNSA. The V segment lost 4 bases and the J segment 6 bases; nucleotides outside the gene matches: 6. CDR3 length: 15 residues. The CDR3 here is CASSSPGTGYEKLFF. In DNA, the CDR3 is TGTGCCAGCAGCTCGCCTGGGACAGGGTATGAAAAACTGTTTTTT.

The chain joins TRBV12-3 or TRBV12-4 to TRBJ2-7, with 8 bases fitting TRBD2. V was pared by 6 bases and J by 5 bases, with 12 bases of the junction left unmatched. The length of the CDR3 is 15 residues. The CDR3 bases are TGTGCCAGCAGCCCACCTTCGACCGGGGGGGACGAGCAGTACTTC. It encodes CASSPPSTGGDEQYF.

The V and J genes are TRBV28 and TRBJ1-1, with D possibly being TRBD1 (6 bases). Germline V gene data show CDR1 as MDHEN and CDR2 as SYDVKM. The V gene lost 3 bases and the J gene lost 2 bases, with 13 bases spanning the gap. The CDR3 covers 15 residues. CDR3: CASSFGPGQNTEAFF. CDR3 in DNA: TGTGCCAGCAGTTTCGGTCCGGGACAAAACACTGAAGCTTTCTTT.

The V and J genes are TRBV10-3 and TRBJ1-2; tentative D call: TRBD1 (5 bases). V was pared by 2 bases and J by 6 bases, with 10 bases between. The CDR3 consists of 13 residues. Germline V CDR1 and CDR2: ENHRY, SYGVKD. CDR3 sequence (DNA): TGTGCCATCAGTGAGGGGGGTAGCCATGGCTACACCTTC. It encodes CAISEGGSHGYTF.

J is TRBJ2-1 and V is TRBV6-2 or TRBV6-3, with 7 bases that match TRBD2. Germline-derived CDR1 and CDR2 are MNHEY and SVGEGT. The V and J ends lost 2 bases and 10 bases, in that order; junction bases with no gene match: 5. The CDR3 is made up of 13 amino acids. CDR3 in DNA: TGTGCCAGCAGTTACCCCCGGGGGGACGAGCAGTTCTTC. It yields the protein CASSYPRGDEQFF.

This clonotype has more than one count but fewer than ten. The V call is TRBV29-1, the J call TRBJ2-7, with unresolved D. This CDR3 comprises 12 residues. CDR1 SQVTM and CDR2 ANQGSEA come from the germline V gene. V was pared by 3 bases and J by 3 bases, with 9 bases between. CDR3 nucleotide sequence: TGCAGCGTTGACTACGGAGACTACGAGCAGTACTTC. It encodes CSVDYGDYEQYF.

This clonotype has just a few counts. The chain uses TRBV16 and TRBJ2-1; D unresolved. The length of the CDR3 is 14 residues. The germline gives CDR1 KGHSY, CDR2 FQNENV. Trimming stripped 6 bases from V and 5 bases from J, with 14 bases between. CDR3 sequence reads: CASSRQTVNNEQFF. DNA of the CDR3: TGTGCCAGCAGTCGTCAGACTGTCAACAATGAGCAGTTCTTC. The variable domain in full, completed from reference TRBV16 and TRBJ2-1, reads GEEVAQTPKHLVRGEGQKAKLYCAPIKGHSYVFWYQQVLKNEFKFLISFQNENVFDETGMPKERFSAKCLPNSPCSLEIQATKLEDSAVYFCASSRQTVNNEQFFGPGTRLTVL.

The chain carries TRBV3-1 and TRBJ2-7; weak D call: TRBD2 (5 bases). V was trimmed by 7 bases and J by 2 bases, leaving 15 bases between them. The V gene's germline CDR1 is LGHDT and CDR2 YNNKEL (reference sequence). This CDR3 region has 14 residues. The CDR3 DNA sequence: TGTGCCAGCACCTGGTCGGGATCCGCCTACGAGCAGTACTTC. It codes for CASTWSGSAYEQYF.